Listed here are 17 T cell receptor beta chains from one sample, sequenced in a study of shared clonotypes between healthy human individuals. CD8 cells regarded as naive lacked CD45RO, were positively chosen for CCR7, and omitted terminally differentiated effector memory CD45RA+ cells. Profiling relied on immunoSEQ multiplex PCR, and the TCRdb table lists in-frame clones only, not all of them. The table includes about 580,000 clones, roughly 98% detected once. Sample: naive CD8+ T cells sorted from blood. Receptor source: a man aged 30 to 45 in good health.

This clone was detected only once. The V gene is TRBV2, the J gene TRBJ1-4; 8 nucleotides line up with TRBD1. V was pared by 6 bases and J by 3 bases, with 6 bases of the junction left unmatched. Germline V gene sequence: CDR1 SNHLY, CDR2 FYNNEI. The CDR3 consists of 15 residues. CDR3 DNA: TGTGCCAGCAGACTTGGGACAGGCTCTAATGAAAAACTGTTTTTT. This sequence encodes CASRLGTGSNEKLFF.

The rearrangement links TRBV4-1 to TRBJ2-7, with TRBD2 identical over 10 bases. The CDR3 consists of 14 residues. V dropped 4 bases and J dropped 3; count of bases not matched to a gene: 3. In germline, CDR1 is MGHRA, CDR2 YSYEKL. The DNA of the CDR3 is TGCGCCAGCAGCCGGGGGACTAGCGTCTACGAGCAGTACTTC. Translating it yields CASSRGTSVYEQYF.

The rearrangement uses TRBV2 and TRBJ1-2, with no clear D. Germline CDR1 is SNHLY and CDR2 is FYNNEI. The CDR3 consists of 14 residues. The V end was cut by 2 bases, the J end by 4 bases, with 11 bases between. The CDR3 spells CASSESDWGYGYTF. The CDR3 DNA reads TGTGCCAGCAGTGAATCTGACTGGGGCTATGGCTACACCTTC. Using reference TRBV2 and TRBJ1-2 for the parts outside the CDR3, the full variable domain is EPEVTQTPSHQVTQMGQEVILRCVPISNHLYFYWYRQILGQKVEFLVSFYNNEISEKSEIFDDQFSVERPDGSNFTLKIRSTKLEDSAMYFCASSESDWGYGYTFGSGTRLTVV.

V gene TRBV4-1 combines with J gene TRBJ1-4, with TRBD1 as a possible D gene (6 bases). With 4 bases removed from V and 1 base from J, the gap between germline ends came to 10 bases. Germline assignment: CDR1 MGHRA and CDR2 YSYEKL. The CDR3 extends over 15 amino acids. DNA for the CDR3: TGCGCCAGCAGCCTAGCACAGGGAACTAATGAAAAACTGTTTTTT. Translated, it gives CASSLAQGTNEKLFF.

The chain uses TRBV7-6 and TRBJ2-2; D call uncertain. CDR1 is SGHVS, CDR2 FNYEAQ, per germline. V was clipped by 1 base and J by 0 bases, with 9 bases between them. The CDR3 has 16 residues. The CDR3 sequence is CASSLGSGTNTGELFF. The CDR3 region has the DNA TGTGCCAGCAGCTTAGGGAGTGGGACGAACACCGGGGAGCTGTTTTTT.

About this clone itself: Distinct nucleotide sequences in the sample also encode this CDR3. J is TRBJ2-7 and V is TRBV5-1; 9 positions agree with TRBD2. The CDR3 totals 14 residues. Germline V gene lookup returns CDR1 SGHRS and CDR2 YFSETQ. With V trimmed by 4 bases and J by 0 bases, 2 bases remained unmatched. The CDR3 region has the DNA TGCGCCAGCAGCCGACTAGCGGACTCCTACGAGCAGTACTTC. Encoded protein: CASSRLADSYEQYF. Full variable domain (rest looked up from reference TRBV5-1 and TRBJ2-7): KAGVTQTPRYLIKTRGQQVTLSCSPISGHRSVSWYQQTPGQGLQFLFEYFSETQRNKGNFPGRFSGRQFSNSRSEMNVSTLELGDSALYLCASSRLADSYEQYFGPGTRLTVT.

Of note for this clone: Other DNA sequences in the same sample also yield this CDR3. This chain connects TRBV6-6 to TRBJ2-7; D perhaps matches TRBD1 (5 bases). Trimming pared 5 bases from V and 0 bases from J, leaving 5 bases between. The CDR3 is made up of 12 amino acids. The germline CDR1 and CDR2 sequences are MNHNY and SVGAGI (reference sequence). The CDR3 DNA follows: TGTGCCAGCAGTGACAGCTCCTACGAGCAGTACTTC. The encoded protein is CASSDSSYEQYF.

The chain has TRBV6-5 and TRBJ1-1; 7 bases are shared with TRBD1. The V and J ends lost 6 bases and 9 bases, in that order; junction bases with no gene match: 10. The V gene's germline CDR1 is MNHEY and CDR2 SVGAGI. CDR3 length equals 13 residues. This chain's CDR3 is CASSYPGTEKAFF. CDR3 in DNA: TGTGCCAGCAGCTATCCCGGGACAGAAAAAGCTTTCTTT.

The CDR3 DNA is TGCAGCGTTGGGGACGGGAGCAATGAGCAGTTCTTC. This sequence encodes CSVGDGSNEQFF. The J gene is TRBJ2-1, the V gene TRBV29-1, with D possibly TRBD2 on 6 matching bases. Germline V gene lookup returns CDR1 SQVTM and CDR2 ANQGSEA. V was pared by 4 bases and J by 6 bases, with 10 bases between. The CDR3 totals 12 residues.

The chain joins TRBV6-6 to TRBJ2-5, with TRBD1 as a possible D gene (6 bases). Germline V gene data show CDR1 as MNHNY and CDR2 as SVGAGI (reference sequence). Trimming removed 0 bases at V and 2 bases at J, with 13 bases between. The CDR3 spans 16 residues. CDR3: CASSYSREQGQETQYF. Here the CDR3 DNA reads TGTGCCAGCAGTTACTCTCGGGAACAGGGACAAGAGACCCAGTACTTC.

The chain couples TRBV29-1 to TRBJ2-5; no definite D call. The V gene lost 0 bases and the J gene lost 2 bases, with 16 bases spanning the gap. The germline gives CDR1 SQVTM, CDR2 ANQGSEA. There are 16 residues in the CDR3. DNA for the CDR3: TGCAGCGTTGAAGATGTAATGGCAGTATCTCAAGAGACCCAGTACTTC. Its protein is CSVEDVMAVSQETQYF.

The chain couples TRBV7-3 to TRBJ1-1; the D is unclear. This CDR3 comprises 14 residues. Germline CDR1 and CDR2: SGHTA and FQGTGA. The V and J ends lost 3 bases and 5 bases respectively, with 13 bases between them. CDR3 bases: TGTGCCAGCAGCTTGGACGTCATGCGGACTGAAGCTTTCTTT. It codes for CASSLDVMRTEAFF.

The genes are TRBV5-1 and TRBJ1-1; 7 bases are shared with TRBD1. The CDR3 is 18 residues long. Germline lookup yields CDR1 SGHRS and CDR2 YFSETQ. Trimming removed 0 bases from V and 1 base from J; junction bases left unmatched: 12. The CDR3 DNA is TGCGCCAGCAGCTTGGATAGACAGGGATCGGGGTCGAACACTGAAGCTTTCTTT. It translates to CASSLDRQGSGSNTEAFF.

The chain combines TRBV27 with TRBJ1-1, with a weak D call TRBD1 (5 bases). Germline V gives CDR1 MNHEY, CDR2 SMNVEV (reference sequence). The ends were cut back, 3 bases at V and 1 base at J, with 9 bases in the middle. The CDR3 extends over 14 amino acids. The DNA of the CDR3 is TGTGCCAGCAGTTTGGTGGGGGGGAACACTGAAGCTTTCTTT. Residues: CASSLVGGNTEAFF.

This clone was counted once. The chain has TRBV7-9 and TRBJ2-7, with D possibly being TRBD1 (6 bases). Trimming shortened V by 2 bases and J by 3 bases, and 14 bases separated the two germline ends. Germline V gene lookup returns CDR1 SEHNR and CDR2 FQNEAQ (reference sequence). The length of the CDR3 is 15 residues. The CDR3 loop is CASSLTGTIGYEQYF. In DNA form, the CDR3 reads TGTGCCAGCAGCTTAACAGGGACGATAGGCTACGAGCAGTACTTC.

The J gene is TRBJ2-3, the V gene TRBV11-2, with TRBD2 matching over 10 bases. The CDR3 covers 15 residues. CDR1 and CDR2 from the germline V gene are SGHAT and FQNNGV. The trim removed 4 bases at V and 3 bases at J, leaving 4 bases unmatched. The CDR3: CASSSAGGLTDTQYF. The CDR3 DNA follows: TGTGCCAGCAGCTCAGCGGGAGGGCTGACAGATACGCAGTATTTT. Full variable domain (outside the CDR3, taken from reference TRBV11-2 and TRBJ2-3): EAGVAQSPRYKIIEKRQSVAFWCNPISGHATLYWYQQILGQGPKLLIQFQNNGVVDDSQLPKDRFSAERLKGVDSTLKIQPAKLEDSAVYLCASSSAGGLTDTQYFGPGTRLTVL.

This clone was seen only once. The chain uses TRBV5-4 and TRBJ2-1; weak D call: TRBD1 (5 bases). The CDR3 has 17 amino acids. The V end was cut by 4 bases, the J end by 5 bases, with 22 bases between. Germline CDR1 is SGHNT and CDR2 is YYREEE (reference sequence). CDR3 sequence (DNA): TGTGCCAGCAGCCCCCCGATGGGATCTAAAGGGGACAATGAGCAGTTCTTC. Its protein product is CASSPPMGSKGDNEQFF.